Described below is a single T cell receptor beta chain sequence and its context. This sample is part of a study of Ad26.COV2.S vaccination and SARS-CoV-2 variants. Treatment denoted: roughly 18 received Ad26.COV2.S at low or high dose, single or two shots; roughly five received placebo; per-sample allocation not given. Material that was analyzed had been drawn on day 63 after the first vaccine or placebo injection. The repertoire was sequenced with immunoSEQ multiplex PCR; TCRdb's copy has only in-frame clones and lacks some. Among approximately 460,000 clones listed, about 89% were seen once. The V end was cut by 1 base, the J end by 8 bases, with 15 bases between. In germline, CDR1 is SGHTA, CDR2 FQGNSA. There are 14 residues in the CDR3.

Material: peripheral blood, obtained in a trial of Ad26.COV2.S vaccine versus placebo. The receptor was isolated from a person aged 18-65 years who received the Ad26.COV2.S COVID-19 vaccine or a placebo. The V call is TRBV7-2, the J call TRBJ2-7; D perhaps matches TRBD2 (6 bases). CDR3 in amino acids: CASSLVGSGGQQYF. The CDR3 region has the DNA TGTGCCAGCAGCTTAGTTGGTAGCGGTGGCCAGCAGTACTTC.